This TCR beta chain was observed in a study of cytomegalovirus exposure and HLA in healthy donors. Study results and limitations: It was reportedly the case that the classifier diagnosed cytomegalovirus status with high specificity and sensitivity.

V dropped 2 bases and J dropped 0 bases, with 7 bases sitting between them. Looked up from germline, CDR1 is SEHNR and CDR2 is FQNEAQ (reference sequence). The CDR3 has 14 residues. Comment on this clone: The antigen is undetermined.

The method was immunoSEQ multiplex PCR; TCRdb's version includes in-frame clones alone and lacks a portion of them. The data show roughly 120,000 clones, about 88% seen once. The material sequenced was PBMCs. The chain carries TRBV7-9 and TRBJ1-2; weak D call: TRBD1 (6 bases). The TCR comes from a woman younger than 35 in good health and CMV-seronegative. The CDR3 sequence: CASSLPGANYGYTF. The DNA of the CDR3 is TGTGCCAGCAGCTTACCAGGGGCTAACTATGGCTACACCTTC.